Presented here are 10 T cell receptor beta chains from one specimen sequenced in a study of CXCR3-negative and CXCR3-positive naive CD8 T cells. These TCRs' antigens remain unknown. UMI-labeled 5' RACE yielded the TRB cDNA libraries. With the 5' RACE reads reprocessed, TCRdb shows one record per CDR3 protein and no DNA. This sample's table has around 120,000 distinct CDR3 sequences. Study observations and caveats: Naive cells that were CXCR3-positive had more hydrophobic TRB CDR3s (compared with CXCR3-negative naive cells).

The specimen sequenced was naive CXCR3+ CD8+ T cells from blood. Subset described: CD45RO-CCR7+CD27+CD95- naive CD8+ T cells expressing CXCR3 (TNR3+). The receptor source for this set is a human donor in good health. Some clones in this sample may be carry-over from other donors' samples.

The chain recombines TRBV28 with TRBJ1-1; TCRdb's D call, TRBD1, is unchecked because there is no DNA. The CDR3 has 14 amino acids. Per germline, CDR1 MDHEN and CDR2 SYDVKM. CDR3 amino acids: CASSYLGGYTEAFF.

This sequence joins TRBV12-3 or TRBV12-4 and TRBJ2-1. The CDR3 length is 16 residues. CDR3 region: CASSSELASSYNEQFF.

This rearrangement joins TRBV29-1 to TRBJ2-4; checking the TCRdb D call of TRBD1 is not possible without DNA. There are 16 residues in the CDR3. CDR1 and CDR2 (germline): SQVTM, ANQGSEA. Here the CDR3 reads CSVERTGEQAKNIQYF.

The V gene is TRBV28, the J gene TRBJ1-3; checking the TCRdb D call of TRBD1 is not possible without DNA. CDR3 length: 15 amino acids. CDR1 is MDHEN, CDR2 SYDVKM, per germline. Here the CDR3 reads CASSLRTLSGNTIYF.

The gene calls are TRBV7-6 and TRBJ2-3; there is no DNA to check the TCRdb D call of TRBD2. Germline V CDR1 and CDR2: SGHVS, FNYEAQ. CDR3 size: 15 residues. CDR3 sequence: CASSFIGGVTDTQYF.

The chain links TRBV13 to TRBJ2-7. Germline CDR1 and CDR2: PRHDT and FYEKMQ (reference sequence). This CDR3 has 14 residues. The chain's CDR3 is CASSNGVDFYEQYF.

The chain employs TRBV2 and TRBJ2-1; the D call of TRBD2 rests on TCRdb alone, since no DNA is present to check it. The CDR3 contains 15 residues. Germline-derived CDR1 and CDR2 are SNHLY and FYNNEI. CDR3 protein: CASRTRVSDYNEQFF. Together with reference TRBV2 and TRBJ2-1, the CDR3 gives the full variable domain: EPEVTQTPSHQVTQMGQEVILRCVPISNHLYFYWYRQILGQKVEFLVSFYNNEISEKSEIFDDQFSVERPDGSNFTLKIRSTKLEDSAMYFCASRTRVSDYNEQFFGPGTRLTVL.

The J gene is TRBJ1-1, the V gene TRBV6-5; TCRdb gives TRBD1 as the D gene, but with no DNA this cannot be confirmed. The germline V gene has CDR1 MNHEY and CDR2 SVGAGI. The CDR3 length is 16 residues. Here the CDR3 reads CASSYRPGRHDTEAFF.

The gene calls are TRBV20-1 and TRBJ2-7; as DNA is missing, the TRBD1 call by TCRdb cannot be tested. CDR3 size: 14 residues. CDR1 and CDR2 from the germline V gene are DFQATT and SNEGSKA (reference sequence). This CDR3 reads CSATWDRATYEQYF.

J is TRBJ2-1 and V is TRBV29-1; TCRdb gives TRBD2 as the D gene, but with no DNA this cannot be confirmed. The CDR3 runs to 16 residues. Per the germline V gene, CDR1 is SQVTM and CDR2 is ANQGSEA. The CDR3 spells CSVPSVREGRHNEQFF.